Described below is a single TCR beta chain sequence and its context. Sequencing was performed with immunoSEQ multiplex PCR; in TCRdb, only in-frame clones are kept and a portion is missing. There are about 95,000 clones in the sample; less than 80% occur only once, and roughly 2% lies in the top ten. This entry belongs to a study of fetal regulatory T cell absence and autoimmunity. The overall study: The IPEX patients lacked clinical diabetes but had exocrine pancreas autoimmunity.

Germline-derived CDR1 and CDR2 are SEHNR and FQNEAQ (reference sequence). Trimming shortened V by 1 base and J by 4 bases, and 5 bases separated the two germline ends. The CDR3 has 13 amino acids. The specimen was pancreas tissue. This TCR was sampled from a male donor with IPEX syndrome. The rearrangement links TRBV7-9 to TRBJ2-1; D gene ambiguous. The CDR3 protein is CASSLGQYNEQFF. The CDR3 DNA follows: TGTGCCAGCAGCTTAGGACAATACAATGAGCAGTTCTTC.